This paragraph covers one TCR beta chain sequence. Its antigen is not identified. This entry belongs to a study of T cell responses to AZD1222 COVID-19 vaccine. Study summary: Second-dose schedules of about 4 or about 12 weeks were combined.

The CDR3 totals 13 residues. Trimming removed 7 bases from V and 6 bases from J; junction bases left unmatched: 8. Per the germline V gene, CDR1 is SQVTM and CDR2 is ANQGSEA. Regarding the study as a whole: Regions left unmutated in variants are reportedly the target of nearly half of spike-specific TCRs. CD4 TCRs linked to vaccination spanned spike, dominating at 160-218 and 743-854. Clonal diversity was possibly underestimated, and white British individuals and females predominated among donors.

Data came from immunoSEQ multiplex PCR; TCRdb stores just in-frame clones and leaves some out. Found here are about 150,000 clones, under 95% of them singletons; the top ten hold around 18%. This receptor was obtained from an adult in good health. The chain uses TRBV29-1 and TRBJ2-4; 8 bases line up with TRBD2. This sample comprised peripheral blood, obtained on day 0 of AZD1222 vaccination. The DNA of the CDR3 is TGCAGCGCCCTGGGGCTAGCGGGAAACATTCAGTACTTC. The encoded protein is CSALGLAGNIQYF.